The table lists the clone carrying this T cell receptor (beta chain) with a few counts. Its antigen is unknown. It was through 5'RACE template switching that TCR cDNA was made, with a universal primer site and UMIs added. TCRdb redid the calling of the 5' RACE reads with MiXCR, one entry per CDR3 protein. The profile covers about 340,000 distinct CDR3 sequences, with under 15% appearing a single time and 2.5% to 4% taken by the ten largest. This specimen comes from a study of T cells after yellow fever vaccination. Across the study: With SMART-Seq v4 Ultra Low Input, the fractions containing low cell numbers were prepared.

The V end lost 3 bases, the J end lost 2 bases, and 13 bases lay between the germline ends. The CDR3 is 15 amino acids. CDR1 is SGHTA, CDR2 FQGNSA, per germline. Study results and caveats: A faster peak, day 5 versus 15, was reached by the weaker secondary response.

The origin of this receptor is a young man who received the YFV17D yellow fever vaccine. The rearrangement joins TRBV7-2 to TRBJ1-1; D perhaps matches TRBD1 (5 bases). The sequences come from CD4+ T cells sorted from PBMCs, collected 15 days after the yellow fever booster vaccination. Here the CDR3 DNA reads TGTGCCAGCAGCTTGGGGGGTAATAGAAACACTGAAGCTTTCTTT. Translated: CASSLGGNRNTEAFF.